This record covers a single T cell receptor (beta chain). Its cognate antigen is unknown. These data come from a study of shared clonotypes between healthy human individuals. Study overall: Aged between 18 and 49, the donors were a couple of women and three men.

Broader study findings: With four donors compared, roughly 4.9% of naive CD4 clonotypes were shared.

With 3 bases removed from V and 3 bases from J, the gap between germline ends came to 15 bases. The CDR3 totals 15 residues. Germline V gene lookup returns CDR1 MGHRA and CDR2 YSYEKL. A deep-level run was used for the assay. Repertoires were generated with immunoSEQ multiplex PCR, while TCRdb's copy carries only in-frame clones and drops some. The profile shows about 820,000 clones, more than 85% of them singletons. It was CD45RO-negative cells, positively selected for CCR7, that made up naive CD8 cells, with terminally differentiated effector memory CD45RA+ cells excluded. The sequence was obtained from a man aged 30 to 45 in good health. The specimen sequenced was naive CD8+ T cells sorted from blood. The rearrangement joins TRBV4-1 to TRBJ2-7, with D possibly matching TRBD2 (5 bases). CDR3 DNA: TGCGCCAGCAGCCAGAATAGCGAGATCCTCTACGAGCAGTACTTC. Its translation is CASSQNSEILYEQYF.